This T cell receptor beta chain originates from a study of blood T cells in healthy people across ages (dated by TCRdb to 2013 to 2016). Describing the broader study: In model experiments, roughly one uniquely barcoded TCR beta cDNA molecule per two T cells was captured by template switching. Age-related changes in TCR beta repertoire diversity were measured in the study by deep sequencing normalized with unique cDNA molecular identifiers. Four age groups were formed from the donors: young (average approximately 17 years), middle-aged (approximately 40), aged (roughly 56) and long-lived (more than 75). To avoid experimental bias, donors of different ages were randomly spread across the sequencing lanes. The study analyzed two additional independent replicas of 1 million unique cDNA reads from the same blood draw for two donors, one aged 18 to 30 and one aged 80 or older. Broader findings and caveats from the paper: The percentage of naive T cells measured by flow cytometry correlated strongly with observed TCR beta diversity. Donor CMV infection status was unknown, potentially confounding age-related changes in expanded clonotypes. Observed TCR beta diversity per million T cells fell roughly linearly with age, and a significant reduction was already apparent by age around 40. Because profiling used bulk unsorted PBMCs, naive and antigen-experienced compartments could not be compared conclusively. Compared with the aged group, more naive CD4+ T cells, fewer expanded clones and increased TCR diversity were shown by the long-lived group, suggesting age selection. Estimates of total diversity based on one million sequenced T cells were regarded as lower bounds and as underestimates.

The donors were 40 or so Caucasian individuals from Russia, aged roughly 6 to 90 years, who were systemically healthy. Roughly 9 milliliters of peripheral blood were drawn from each donor into EDTA-treated Vacutainer tubes. Ficoll-Paque density-gradient centrifugation was used to isolate PBMCs, with at least 6 million per sample. Total RNA was extracted from PBMCs with Trizol reagent, with at least 5 micrograms obtained per sample. Naive CD45RAhigh/CD27high T cell percentages were measured by flow cytometry on a PBMC aliquot from every donor. The method was 5' RACE. The instrument given in TCRdb is Illumina HiSeq 2500. The second PCR ran for about 6 to 11 cycles and used a J-beta primer mix along with a sample-barcoded 5' primer. A unique molecular identifier was introduced onto each TCR beta cDNA molecule by a template-switch 5' adaptor carrying 12 random nucleotides. At least 3 million CDR3-containing paired-end reads were obtained from each sample. The Mint cDNA synthesis kit, primed by a TRBC-specific oligonucleotide, was used to synthesize first-strand cDNA from all RNA. After uracil-DNA glycosylase treatment, a first 18-cycle PCR used universal primers M1SS and BC2_uni_R on all cDNA. The authors' analysis ran thus. For normalization, 1 million high-quality reads, each with a distinct molecular identifier, were randomly selected from each sample. Instead of being binned into consensus sequences, reads with shared molecular identifiers were discarded. MiTCR, run with a Q25 quality threshold and the strictest error-elimination algorithm, handled CDR3 identification, clonotype clustering and error correction. A nonparametric unseen species model with Euler transformation was used to estimate a lower bound on total TCR beta diversity. Starting from the raw public reads, TCRdb applied fastp trimming at Q25, assembled clones with MiXCR and retained in-frame beta chains. For every CDR3 protein sequence, its rows merge into one entry that carries the most common genes and DNA. The V and J calls here are based on TCRdb, not the publication. This sample comprises 600,000 to 1,000,000 distinct CDR3 sequences, more than 45% of them detected only once. Clones ranked in the top ten supply 20% to 25% of the sample.

A remark on this clonotype: No antigen is known for it. It has no much larger one-base neighbor in the sample; base qualities were not kept.

V is pruned by 1 base and J by 1 base, leaving 6 bases of the junction without a gene match. The CDR3 covers 17 residues, taking in both the cysteine and the phenylalanine. Of the read, only the CDR3 DNA is kept; its 51 bases are in frame from base 1. The germline V gene gives CDR1 as SGHTA and CDR2 as FQGNSA. The clonotype was recovered from a young man in good health. Source material: blood. The chain employs TRBV7-2 and TRBJ2-3; 9 bases in the junction line up with TRBD2. The nucleotides are TGTGCCAGCAGCTTAGTGCGGGGGGGCTTTCGCACAGATACGCAGTATTTT. Translated, this gives CASSLVRGGFRTDTQYF.